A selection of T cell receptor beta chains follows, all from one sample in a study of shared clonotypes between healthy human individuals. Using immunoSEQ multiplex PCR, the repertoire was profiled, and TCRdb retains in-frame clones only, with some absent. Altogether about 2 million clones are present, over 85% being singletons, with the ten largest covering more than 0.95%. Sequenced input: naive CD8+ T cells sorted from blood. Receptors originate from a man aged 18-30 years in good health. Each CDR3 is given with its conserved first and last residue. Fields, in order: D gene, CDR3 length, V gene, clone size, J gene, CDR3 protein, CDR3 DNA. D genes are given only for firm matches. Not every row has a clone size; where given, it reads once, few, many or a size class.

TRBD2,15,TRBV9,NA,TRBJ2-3,CASSVSGGSTDTQYF,TGTGCCAGCAGCGTTAGCGGGGGAAGCACAGATACGCAGTATTTT
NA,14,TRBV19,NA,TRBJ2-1,CASSIETGSHEQFF,TGTGCCAGTAGTATCGAAACAGGTTCCCATGAGCAGTTCTTC
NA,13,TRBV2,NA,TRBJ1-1,CASMTGANTEAFF,TGTGCCAGCATGACAGGAGCGAACACTGAAGCTTTCTTT
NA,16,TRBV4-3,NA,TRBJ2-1,CASSQDPQGGVDEQFF,TGCGCCAGCAGCCAAGATCCACAGGGCGGTGTTGATGAGCAGTTCTTC
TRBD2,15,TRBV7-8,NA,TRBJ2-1,CASSFSSGGDNEQFF,TGTGCCAGCAGCTTCTCTAGCGGGGGTGACAATGAGCAGTTCTTC
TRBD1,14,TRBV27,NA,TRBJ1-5,CASSFGTGAQPQHF,TGTGCCAGCAGTTTCGGGACAGGGGCCCAGCCCCAGCATTTT
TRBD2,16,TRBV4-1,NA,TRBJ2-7,CASSPLAGLAGYEQYF,TGCGCCAGCAGCCCCTTAGCTGGCCTAGCGGGATACGAGCAGTACTTC
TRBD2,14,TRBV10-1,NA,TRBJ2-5,CASSGGGLEETQYF,TGCGCCAGCAGTGGGGGGGGTTTGGAAGAGACCCAGTACTTC
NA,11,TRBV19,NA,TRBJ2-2,CASSIGGELFF,TGTGCCAGTAGTATTGGCGGGGAGCTGTTTTTT
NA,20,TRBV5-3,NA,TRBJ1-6,CARSFNADPPTSSYNSPLHF,TGTGCCAGAAGCTTTAACGCCGACCCCCCCACGAGCTCCTATAATTCACCCCTCCACTTT
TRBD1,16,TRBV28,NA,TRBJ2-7,CASSPRGTGTSYEQYF,TGTGCCAGCAGTCCCCGTGGGACAGGGACCTCCTACGAGCAGTACTTC
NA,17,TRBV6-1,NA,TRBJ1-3,CASSERASDYSGNTIYF,TGTGCCAGCAGTGAAAGGGCAAGCGACTACTCTGGAAACACCATATATTTT
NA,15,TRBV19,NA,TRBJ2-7,CASSIFRWGSYEQYF,TGTGCCAGTAGTATATTCCGCTGGGGAAGCTACGAGCAGTACTTC
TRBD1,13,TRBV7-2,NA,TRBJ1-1,CASSEGAPGSTFF,TGTGCCAGCAGCGAGGGGGCGCCCGGTTCAACTTTCTTT
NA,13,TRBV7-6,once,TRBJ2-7,CASSWVEADEQYF,TGTGCCAGCAGCTGGGTCGAGGCGGACGAGCAGTACTTC
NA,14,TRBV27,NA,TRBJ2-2,CASGLTGDSGELFF,TGTGCCAGCGGCTTGACAGGCGACTCCGGGGAGCTGTTTTTT
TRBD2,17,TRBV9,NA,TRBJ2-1,CASSVGLAGGGGNEQFF,TGTGCCAGCAGCGTAGGACTAGCGGGAGGTGGGGGCAATGAGCAGTTCTTC
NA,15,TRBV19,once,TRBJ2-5,CASSIDASYQETQYF,TGTGCCAGTAGTATAGACGCCAGCTACCAAGAGACCCAGTACTTC
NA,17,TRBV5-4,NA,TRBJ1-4,CASTPENEERTNEKLFF,TGTGCCAGCACCCCGGAAAATGAAGAGCGGACTAATGAAAAACTGTTTTTT
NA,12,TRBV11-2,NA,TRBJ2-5,CASSLPSETQYF,TGTGCCAGCAGCCTCCCATCAGAGACCCAGTACTTC
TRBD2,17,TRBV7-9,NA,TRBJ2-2,CASSPTSGRKNTGELFF,TGTGCCAGCAGCCCGACTAGCGGGAGGAAGAACACCGGGGAGCTGTTTTTT
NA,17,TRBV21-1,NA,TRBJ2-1,CASSKAFKRELQVEQFF,TGTGCCAGCAGCAAAGCGTTCAAGCGGGAACTCCAGGTTGAGCAGTTCTTC
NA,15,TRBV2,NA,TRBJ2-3,CASSEEAAVTDTQYF,TGTGCCAGCAGTGAAGAGGCTGCCGTCACAGATACGCAGTATTTT
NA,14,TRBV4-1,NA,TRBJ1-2,CASSQEGDTYGYTF,TGCGCCAGCAGCCAAGAAGGGGACACATATGGCTACACCTTC
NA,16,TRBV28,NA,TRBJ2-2,CASSLYGEGRGGELFF,TGTGCCAGCAGTTTATATGGGGAAGGGAGAGGCGGGGAGCTGTTTTTT
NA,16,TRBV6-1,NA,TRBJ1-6,CASSEGQGSYNSPLHF,TGTGCCAGCAGTGAAGGGCAGGGCTCCTATAATTCACCCCTCCACTTT
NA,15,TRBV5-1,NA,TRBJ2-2,CASTEDGLATGELFF,TGCGCCAGCACCGAGGACGGCCTGGCGACCGGGGAGCTGTTTTTT
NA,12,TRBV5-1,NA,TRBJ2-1,CASMSGYNEQFF,TGCGCCAGCATGTCCGGATACAATGAGCAGTTCTTC
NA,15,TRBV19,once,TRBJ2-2,CASMQGYANTGELFF,TGTGCCAGTATGCAGGGATACGCGAACACCGGGGAGCTGTTTTTT
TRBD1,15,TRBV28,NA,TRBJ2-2,CASSLFHRGTGELFF,TGTGCCAGCAGTTTATTTCACAGGGGAACCGGGGAGCTGTTTTTT
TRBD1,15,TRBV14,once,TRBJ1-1,CASSQDGRGLMWAFF,TGTGCCAGCAGCCAAGACGGCAGGGGGTTAATGTGGGCTTTCTTT
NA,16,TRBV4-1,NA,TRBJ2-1,CASSPRRGVGDNEQFF,TGCGCCAGCAGCCCCAGAAGGGGCGTGGGGGACAATGAGCAGTTCTTC
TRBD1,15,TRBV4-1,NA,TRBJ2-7,CASSQGGTGVYEQYF,TGCGCCAGCAGCCAAGGTGGGACAGGGGTCTACGAGCAGTACTTC
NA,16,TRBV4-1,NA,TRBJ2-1,CASSQDGGASYNEQFF,TGCGCCAGCAGCCAAGACGGCGGGGCCTCCTACAATGAGCAGTTCTTC
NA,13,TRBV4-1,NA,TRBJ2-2,CASSQRGHGELFF,TGCGCCAGCAGCCAACGGGGGCACGGGGAGCTGTTTTTT
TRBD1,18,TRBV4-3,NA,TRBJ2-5,CASSPTVPDRVIGETQYF,TGCGCCAGCAGCCCTACCGTTCCCGACAGGGTAATAGGGGAGACCCAGTACTTC
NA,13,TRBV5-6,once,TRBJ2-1,CASSVVPPNEQFF,TGTGCCAGCAGCGTGGTACCACCCAATGAGCAGTTCTTC
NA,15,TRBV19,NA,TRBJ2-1,CASSTLGSSYNEQFF,TGTGCCAGTAGTACACTAGGAAGCTCCTACAATGAGCAGTTCTTC
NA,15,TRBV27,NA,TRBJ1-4,CASSSEWGAPEKLFF,TGTGCCAGCAGTTCGGAGTGGGGGGCGCCTGAAAAACTGTTTTTT
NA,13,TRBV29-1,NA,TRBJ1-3,CSVQGKAGNTIYF,TGCAGCGTTCAGGGAAAAGCTGGAAACACCATATATTTT
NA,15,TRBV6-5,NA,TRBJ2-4,CASSSQSGTGNIQYF,TGTGCCAGCAGTTCCCAGAGCGGCACTGGAAACATTCAGTACTTC
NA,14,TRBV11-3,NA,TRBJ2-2,CASSGLKNTGELFF,TGTGCCAGCAGCGGCCTGAAGAACACCGGGGAGCTGTTTTTT
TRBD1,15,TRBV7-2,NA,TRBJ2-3,CASSPRDRSQDTQYF,TGTGCCAGCAGCCCTCGGGACAGGTCCCAAGATACGCAGTATTTT